A single sample is the source of the 20 T cell receptor beta chains below, sequenced in a study of identical twins. TCRdb recomputed calls from the 5' RACE reads with MiXCR, one row per CDR3 protein. The table has around 1.7 million distinct CDR3 sequences, less than 40% seen once; the top ten hold around 0.25%. Material: cord blood. The receptors derive from a newborn girl in good health.

Only a few counts were recorded for this clonotype. This chain links TRBV10-3 with TRBJ1-5; D is uncertain. This CDR3 is 15 amino acids long. Trimming removed 3 bases at V and 0 bases at J, with 9 bases between. Germline V gene data show CDR1 as ENHRY and CDR2 as SYGVKD. For the CDR3, the DNA is TGTGCCATCAGTGACTCGCGGGATAGCAATCAGCCCCAGCATTTT. The encoded protein is CAISDSRDSNQPQHF.

The gene calls are TRBV13 and TRBJ2-1; 14 positions agree with TRBD2. Germline lookup yields CDR1 PRHDT and CDR2 FYEKMQ (reference sequence). V lost 5 bases, J lost 6 bases, and 9 bases stayed unmatched. This CDR3 comprises 17 residues. In nucleotides, the CDR3 is TGTGCCAGCAGCGGGAATTCGGGACTAGCGGGAGCCAATGAGCAGTTCTTC. It codes for CASSGNSGLAGANEQFF. Filled out from reference TRBV13 and TRBJ2-1, the complete variable domain reads AAGVIQSPRHLIKEKRETATLKCYPIPRHDTVYWYQQGPGQDPQFLISFYEKMQSDKGSIPDRFSAQQFSDYHSELNMSSLELGDSALYFCASSGNSGLAGANEQFFGPGTRLTVL.

This clonotype was seen only a few times. V gene TRBV20-1 combines with J gene TRBJ1-2; D unresolved. Deletions cut 4 bases from V and 0 bases from J, with 12 bases between. This CDR3 is 14 amino acids long. Germline CDR1 DFQATT, CDR2 SNEGSKA (reference sequence). CDR3 sequence (DNA): TGCAGTGCTATGACCGGGGTCTCTAACTATGGCTACACCTTC. Its translation is CSAMTGVSNYGYTF.

The chain links TRBV28 to TRBJ2-7; 11 positions match TRBD2. CDR1 MDHEN and CDR2 SYDVKM come from the germline V gene. V gave up 5 bases and J gave up 3 bases; unmatched junction bases: 15. This CDR3 region has 18 residues. This CDR3 is CASSLLTSGTTRFYEQYF. The CDR3 DNA reads as TGTGCCAGCAGTCTATTGACTAGCGGGACGACTCGATTCTACGAGCAGTACTTC.

The sample holds a few counts of this clonotype. The CDR3 is CASSPGGLAADTQYF. The CDR3 bases are TGTGCCAGCAGTCCCGGAGGGCTAGCAGCAGATACGCAGTATTTT. This sequence joins TRBV12-3 or TRBV12-4 and TRBJ2-3, with D possibly TRBD2 on 6 matching bases. V dropped 5 bases and J dropped 4 bases, with 16 bases sitting between them. The CDR3 is 15 amino acids.

The rearrangement uses TRBV21-1 and TRBJ2-7; the table assigns TRBD1, which was not confirmed against the DNA. TRBV21-1 is assigned pseudogene status. The length of the CDR3 is 13 residues. The CDR3 sequence: CQHLDRGGYEQYF. The CDR3 DNA sequence: TGTCAGCACCTCGACCGGGGGGGTTACGAGCAGTACTTC.

The chain recombines TRBV27 with TRBJ1-6, with D uncertain. Germline CDR1 MNHEY, CDR2 SMNVEV (reference sequence). This CDR3 comprises 16 residues. Trimming shortened V by 5 bases and J by 8 bases, and 19 bases separated the two germline ends. CDR3 amino acids: CASSPAWTQWDSPLHF. DNA of the CDR3: TGTGCCAGCAGTCCCGCTTGGACCCAGTGGGATTCACCCCTCCACTTT.

This clonotype was counted a few times. The chain employs TRBV9 and TRBJ2-4; D unclear. In germline, CDR1 is SGDLS, CDR2 YYNGEE. The CDR3 has 20 residues. Deletions cut 1 base from V and 0 bases from J, with 23 bases between. Here the CDR3 reads CASSVLWADQMTVAKNIQYF. CDR3 coding DNA: TGTGCCAGCAGCGTACTTTGGGCCGACCAAATGACCGTAGCCAAAAACATTCAGTACTTC.

This rearrangement joins TRBV7-9 to TRBJ2-3, with D perhaps TRBD1 or TRBD2 (6 bases each). This CDR3 contains 18 residues. Trimming removed 4 bases at V and 4 bases at J, with 24 bases between. Germline CDR1 is SEHNR and CDR2 is FQNEAQ (reference sequence). The CDR3 bases are TGTGCCAGCAGCTCGAATACCGGGGGCTCCAGTAAGGCAGATACGCAGTATTTT. Translating gives CASSSNTGGSSKADTQYF.

Concerning this clonotype: The junction and the germline gene differ at one end; a read error may be behind it. V is TRBV10-3 and J is TRBJ2-1; a weak D match, TRBD2 (6 bases). This CDR3 has 17 residues. Germline loops: CDR1 ENHRY, CDR2 SYGVKD. CDR3 coding DNA: TGTGCCATCAGTGAGTGGGGGGACTCTTTCTCCTACAATGGGCAGTTCTTC. Protein: CAISEWGDSFSYNGQFF.

This clonotype was counted only a few times. The V call is TRBV20-1, the J call TRBJ2-7; D may be TRBD1 (7 bases). The CDR3 runs to 14 residues. Germline CDR1 and CDR2: DFQATT and SNEGSKA (reference sequence). Trimming cost V 2 bases and J 3 bases, with 14 bases left between them. CDR3 nucleotides: TGCAGTGCTAGAAGGCGGGACAGTTTCTACGAGCAGTACTTC. This codes for CSARRRDSFYEQYF.

The V gene is TRBV6-6, the J gene TRBJ2-6; D is possibly TRBD2 (6 bases). The CDR3 spans 15 residues. Germline V gene lookup returns CDR1 MNHNY and CDR2 SVGAGI (reference sequence). Trimming took 2 bases from V and 3 from J, leaving 8 bases between them. This CDR3 is CASSYQGLGANVLTF. For the CDR3, the DNA is TGTGCCAGCAGTTACCAGGGACTTGGGGCCAACGTCCTGACTTTC.

The sample holds a few counts of this clonotype. The chain has TRBV2 and TRBJ2-1; D uncertain. V was trimmed by 7 bases and J by 8 bases, leaving 9 bases between them. This CDR3 has 11 amino acids. Per germline, CDR1 SNHLY and CDR2 FYNNEI. The chain's CDR3 is CASTVLYEQFF. For the CDR3, the DNA is TGTGCCAGCACGGTCTTGTATGAGCAGTTCTTC.

This clonotype was seen only a few times. J is TRBJ2-5 and V is TRBV5-4; D not resolved. From germline, CDR1 is SGHNT and CDR2 YYREEE (reference sequence). This CDR3 spans 13 amino acids. Trimming removed 0 bases at V and 4 bases at J, with 7 bases between. The CDR3 region is CASSLESVETQYF. DNA of the CDR3: TGTGCCAGCAGCTTGGAAAGTGTAGAGACCCAGTACTTC.

There are a few counts of this clonotype. The CDR3 region has the DNA TGTGCCAGCAGCCAACAAACCTACAATGAGCAGTTCTTC. Its protein product is CASSQQTYNEQFF. This chain links TRBV14 with TRBJ2-1; D is undetermined. The germline gives CDR1 SGHDN, CDR2 FVKESK. The CDR3 has 13 residues. Trimming pared 2 bases from V and 2 bases from J, leaving 4 bases between.

Comment on this clonotype: A junction end diverges from the germline sequence, so it may reflect a read error. J is TRBJ1-2 and V is TRBV4-2, with D possibly being TRBD1 (5 bases). Germline V CDR1 and CDR2: LGHNA, YNFKEQ. This CDR3 has 15 residues. The CDR3 sequence: CVSSQGRGSSYGYTF. Here the CDR3 DNA reads TGTGTCAGCAGCCAAGGGCGGGGGTCGAGCTATGGCTACACCTTC.

This chain joins TRBV4-2 and TRBJ2-5; TRBD2 matches at 10 bases. V was pared by 3 bases and J by 0 bases, with 13 bases of the junction left unmatched. The germline CDR1 and CDR2 sequences are LGHNA and YNFKEQ. The CDR3 contains 19 residues. CDR3 sequence reads: CASSQSKLDSGGYQETQYF. CDR3 in DNA: TGTGCCAGCAGCCAGAGCAAACTCGATAGCGGGGGGTACCAAGAGACCCAGTACTTC.

This clonotype was seen only a few times. The rearrangement joins TRBV25-1 to TRBJ2-4, with TRBD2 matching 7 bases. Judging by the DNA end, TRBJ2-7 fits better; the J call may be wrong. Germline CDR1 MGHDK, CDR2 SYGVNS. The CDR3 spans 14 residues. CDR3 sequence reads: CASSEYGGFHEQYF. The DNA of the CDR3 is TGTGCCAGCAGTGAATACGGGGGGTTCCACGAGCAGTACTTC.

Notes on this clonotype: This sequence may be a read error, since a much larger clone differs from it by one base. The chain employs TRBV6-5 and TRBJ2-7; 8 nucleotides line up with TRBD1. The CDR3 consists of 14 residues. In germline, CDR1 is MNHEY, CDR2 SVGAGI. The CDR3 loop is CASGYSDRAYEQYF. In nucleotides, the CDR3 is TGTGCCAGCGGTTACTCGGACAGGGCCTACGAGCAGTACTTC.

The chain carries TRBV3-1 and TRBJ1-5, with D hard to call. The CDR3 length is 16 residues. Trimming removed 0 bases at V and 6 bases at J, with 15 bases between. Germline V lookup: CDR1 LGHDT, CDR2 YNNKEL (reference sequence). This chain's CDR3 is CASSQEPGPWGQPQHF. For the CDR3, the DNA is TGTGCCAGCAGCCAAGAACCCGGGCCGTGGGGTCAGCCCCAGCATTTT.